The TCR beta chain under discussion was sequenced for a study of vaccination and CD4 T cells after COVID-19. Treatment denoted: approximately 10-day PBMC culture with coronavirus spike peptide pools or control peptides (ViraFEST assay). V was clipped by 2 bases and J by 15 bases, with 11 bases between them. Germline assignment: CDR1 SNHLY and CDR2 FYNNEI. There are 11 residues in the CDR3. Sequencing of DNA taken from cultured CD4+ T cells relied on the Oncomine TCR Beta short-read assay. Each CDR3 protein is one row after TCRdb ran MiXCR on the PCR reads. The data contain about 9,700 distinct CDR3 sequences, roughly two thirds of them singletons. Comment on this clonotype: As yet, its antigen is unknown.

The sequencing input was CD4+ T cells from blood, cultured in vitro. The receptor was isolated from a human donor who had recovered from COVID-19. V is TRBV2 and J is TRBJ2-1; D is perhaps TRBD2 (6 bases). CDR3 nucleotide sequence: TGTGCCAGCAGTGAAAGGGACTCCCGGTTCTTC. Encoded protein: CASSERDSRFF. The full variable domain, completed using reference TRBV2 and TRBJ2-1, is EPEVTQTPSHQVTQMGQEVILRCVPISNHLYFYWYRQILGQKVEFLVSFYNNEISEKSEIFDDQFSVERPDGSNFTLKIRSTKLEDSAMYFCASSERDSRFFGPGTRLTVL.